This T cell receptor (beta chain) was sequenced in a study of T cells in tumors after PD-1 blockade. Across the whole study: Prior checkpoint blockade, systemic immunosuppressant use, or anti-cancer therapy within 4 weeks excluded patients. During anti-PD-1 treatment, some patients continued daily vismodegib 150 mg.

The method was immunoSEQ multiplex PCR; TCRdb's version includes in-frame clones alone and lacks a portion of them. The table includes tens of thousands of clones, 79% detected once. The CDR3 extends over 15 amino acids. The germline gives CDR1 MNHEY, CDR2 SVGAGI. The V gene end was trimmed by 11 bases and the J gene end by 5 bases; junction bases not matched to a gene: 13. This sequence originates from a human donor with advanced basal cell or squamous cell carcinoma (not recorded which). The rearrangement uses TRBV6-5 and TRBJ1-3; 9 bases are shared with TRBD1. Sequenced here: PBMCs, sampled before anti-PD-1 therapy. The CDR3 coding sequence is TGTGCCCACTCCCGGGACAGGGCGGCTAGAAACACCATATATTTT. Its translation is CAHSRDRAARNTIYF.